The source of this T cell receptor beta chain is a study of beta chain features in type 1 diabetes. Looking at the study overall: Examination spanned 100 million to 120 million sorted cells from all samples. General study results and limits: Diminished insertions and augmented deletions at VDJ junctions characterized type 1 diabetes patients. Among patients, naive, central memory and Treg TCRB repertoires appeared more similar than among healthy donors.

One heparinised blood draw, averaging roughly 110 mL, came from each donor. Since all of the isolated RNA was reverse transcribed, expressed TCRB transcripts were what got sequenced. Generated by immunoSEQ multiplex PCR, the TCRdb table keeps only in-frame clones and is missing some. The sample includes about 620,000 clones, around 15% of them seen just once. J gave up 5 bases and V 3 bases, and 13 bases lay outside the gene matches. This CDR3 region has 17 residues. Germline lookup yields CDR1 PRHDT and CDR2 FYEKMQ (reference sequence). This clone occurred a few times. Its specificity is not known. Sample: naive CD4+ T cells from blood. This chain uses TRBV13 with TRBJ2-3, with 8 bases that match TRBD2. The sequence was collected from a man aged 18 to 30 in good health. This CDR3 reads CASSLPFPGGPKDTQYF. The CDR3 DNA sequence: TGTGCCAGCAGCTTGCCCTTTCCGGGAGGGCCTAAAGATACGCAGTATTTT.